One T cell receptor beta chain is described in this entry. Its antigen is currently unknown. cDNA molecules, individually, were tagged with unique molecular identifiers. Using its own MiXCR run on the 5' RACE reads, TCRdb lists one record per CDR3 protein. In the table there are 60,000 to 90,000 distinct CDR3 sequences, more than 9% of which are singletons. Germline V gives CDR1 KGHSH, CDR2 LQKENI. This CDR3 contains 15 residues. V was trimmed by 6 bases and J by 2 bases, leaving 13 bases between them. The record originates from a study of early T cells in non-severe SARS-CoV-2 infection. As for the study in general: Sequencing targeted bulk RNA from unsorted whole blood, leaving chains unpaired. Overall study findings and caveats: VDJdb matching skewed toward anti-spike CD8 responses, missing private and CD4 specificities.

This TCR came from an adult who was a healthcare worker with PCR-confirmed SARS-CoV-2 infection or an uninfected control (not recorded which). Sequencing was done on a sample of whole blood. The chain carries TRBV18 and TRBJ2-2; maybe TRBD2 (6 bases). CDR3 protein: CASSTGRTNTGELFF. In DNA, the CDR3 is TGTGCCAGCTCGACCGGGAGAACTAACACCGGGGAGCTGTTTTTT. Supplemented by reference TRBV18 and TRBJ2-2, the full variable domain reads NAGVMQNPRHLVRRRGQEARLRCSPMKGHSHVYWYRQLPEEGLKFMVYLQKENIIDESGMPKERFSAEFPKEGPSILRIQQVVRGDSAAYFCASSTGRTNTGELFFGEGSRLTVL.